The clone carrying this TCR beta chain has only one observation. Its antigen is not known. Clones were sequenced by immunoSEQ multiplex PCR, and TCRdb holds only the in-frame ones, with some missing. The repertoire holds some 200,000 clones, with roughly 79% as singletons. The data were obtained in a study of cytotoxic CD8 clonotypes in ibrutinib-treated CLL. The overall study: The patients, under 13 relapsed/refractory and about 14 treatment-naive, included about 18 who were IGHV unmutated. Responses: roughly 25 partial, 2 complete; after median around 70 months, around 15 stayed remitted, approximately twelve progressed.

General study results and limits: Public clonotypes occurred uncommonly; on treatment, they contracted or remained stable.

CDR3 size: 18 residues. V was pared by 4 bases and J by 4 bases, with 12 bases of the junction left unmatched. Germline CDR1 and CDR2: SGHVS and FQNEAQ. This specimen consisted of PBMCs, obtained after 12 months of ibrutinib treatment. The genes are TRBV7-8 and TRBJ2-7; TRBD2 aligns across 14 bases. This sequence was found in a human donor with chronic lymphocytic leukemia. The CDR3 loop is CASSSPGGGLAGVYEQYF. CDR3 DNA sequence: TGTGCCAGCAGCTCCCCGGGGGGGGGACTAGCGGGAGTATACGAGCAGTACTTC.